What follows are 23 T cell receptor beta chains derived from one specimen sequenced in a study of blood T cell repertoires in COVID-19. Assay: immunoSEQ multiplex PCR; the TCRdb copy retains only in-frame clones and omits some. The table has roughly 200,000 clones, approximately 86% seen once. Material: PBMCs or T cells enriched from blood (not recorded which). The receptors here all came from a woman aged 25 to 39 who had been exposed to COVID-19.

The V call is TRBV5-1, the J call TRBJ1-6; a possible D gene is TRBD1 (6 bases). The V gene's germline CDR1 is SGHRS and CDR2 YFSETQ. The CDR3 sequence is 16 residues long. The V gene lost 4 bases and the J gene lost 7 bases, with 18 bases spanning the gap. As DNA, the CDR3 is TGCGCCAGCAGCACGGGGGGTGACAGGAACAATTCACCCCTCCACTTT. Its translation: CASSTGGDRNNSPLHF.

The chain couples TRBV6-5 to TRBJ1-2, with 8 bases matching TRBD1. V lost 0 bases and J lost 7; bases outside the gene matches: 10. Per germline, CDR1 MNHEY and CDR2 SVGAGI. The CDR3 spans 16 residues. For the CDR3, the DNA is TGTGCCAGCAGTTACTCGCAGGGGGCACGGACGGGTGGCTACACCTTC. Amino acid sequence: CASSYSQGARTGGYTF.

This chain joins TRBV11-2 and TRBJ1-2, with TRBD1 matching 7 bases. CDR3 length equals 15 residues. J lost 4 bases, V lost 5 bases, and 10 bases had no gene match. Per the germline V gene, CDR1 is SGHAT and CDR2 is FQNNGV. CDR3 DNA sequence: TGTGCCAGCAGCCCATCCGGGACAGCTACCTATGGCTACACCTTC. Translation gives CASSPSGTATYGYTF.

The chain employs TRBV15 and TRBJ1-2; D call uncertain. CDR3 size: 13 residues. Looked up from germline, CDR1 is LNHNV and CDR2 is YYDKDF (reference sequence). Trimming pared 5 bases from V and 3 bases from J, leaving 10 bases between. The CDR3 sequence is CATSPSSDYGYTF. Written as DNA, the CDR3 is TGTGCCACCAGCCCCTCCTCTGACTATGGCTACACCTTC.

The chain combines TRBV3-1 (or the pseudogene TRBV3-2) with TRBJ2-3, with a possible D match to TRBD2 (7 bases). Germline V gene data show CDR1 as LGHDT and CDR2 as YNNKEL (reference sequence). The CDR3 runs to 15 residues. V was pared by 7 bases and J by 6 bases, with 20 bases between. This CDR3 reads CASTSFGGPRDTQYF. The DNA for the CDR3 is TGTGCCAGCACCAGTTTCGGGGGGCCGAGGGATACGCAGTATTTT.

The chain has TRBV6-5 and TRBJ1-2; 8 bases are shared with TRBD1. Trimming removed 7 bases from V and 1 base from J; junction bases left unmatched: 8. CDR1 MNHEY and CDR2 SVGAGI come from the germline V gene. The CDR3 loop spans 15 amino acids. The CDR3 region is CASKRGQGYNYGYTF. The CDR3 nucleotides are TGTGCCAGCAAGAGAGGACAGGGATATAACTATGGCTACACCTTC.

The chain joins TRBV29-1 to TRBJ2-3; the D gene is possibly TRBD1 (5 bases). Germline lookup yields CDR1 SQVTM and CDR2 ANQGSEA. V lost 1 base to trimming and J lost 3 bases, with 11 bases between them. The CDR3 length is 14 residues. The CDR3, as DNA: TGCAGCGTTGAAGGGGGCAGCCAAACAGATACGCAGTATTTT. Protein product: CSVEGGSQTDTQYF.

The chain is built from TRBV6-2 or TRBV6-3 and TRBJ1-2; 9 bases line up with TRBD1. The CDR3 consists of 16 residues. After removal of 5 bases from V and 0 bases from J, the junction contained 7 bases not matched to a gene. The germline gives CDR1 MNHEY, CDR2 SVGEGT. The CDR3 reads CASSRDRAEANYGYTF. The CDR3 coding sequence is TGTGCCAGCAGTCGGGACAGGGCTGAAGCTAACTATGGCTACACCTTC.

The V and J genes are TRBV30 and TRBJ1-2; D is possibly TRBD1 (5 bases). The V end lost 0 bases, the J end lost 4 bases, and 9 bases lay between the germline ends. The CDR3 sequence is 13 residues long. The germline CDR1 and CDR2 sequences are GTSNPN and SVGIG (reference sequence). The CDR3 region is CAWSVGGAYGYTF. The CDR3 nucleotides are TGTGCCTGGAGTGTCGGGGGAGCCTATGGCTACACCTTC.

The chain uses TRBV3-1 (or the pseudogene TRBV3-2) and TRBJ1-6, with TRBD1 matching 7 bases. This CDR3 contains 15 residues. Germline V gene sequence: CDR1 LGHDT, CDR2 YNNKEL (reference sequence). V lost 4 bases, J lost 13 bases, and 13 bases stayed unmatched. CDR3 DNA: TGTGCCAGCAGCCTAAGTCCACAGGGGATCGGGCCCCTCCACTTT. It codes for CASSLSPQGIGPLHF.

The chain is built from TRBV5-8 and TRBJ2-1, with 7 bases aligning to TRBD1. This CDR3 has 15 amino acids. Trimming took 0 bases from V and 6 from J; bases not matched to a gene: 6. Germline V lookup: CDR1 SGHTS, CDR2 YDEGEE. Here the CDR3 reads CASSLGGRGSNEQFF. The DNA of the CDR3 is TGTGCCAGCAGCTTGGGCGGCAGGGGGAGCAATGAGCAGTTCTTC.

CDR3 DNA sequence: TGTGCCAGCAGTGGGCCGACAGGGGACATCTTCACGGATGAGCAGTTCTTC. Translation: CASSGPTGDIFTDEQFF. The J gene is TRBJ2-1, the V gene TRBV6-1; 8 bases align to TRBD1. J gave up 8 bases and V 4 bases, and 16 bases lay outside the gene matches. Germline CDR1 is MNHNS and CDR2 is SASEGT. The CDR3 is 17 residues long.

This chain joins TRBV2 and TRBJ2-1; 13 bases are shared with TRBD2. Germline lookup yields CDR1 SNHLY and CDR2 FYNNEI. This CDR3 region has 18 residues. After removal of 7 bases from V and 0 bases from J, the junction contained 9 bases not matched to a gene. CDR3 nucleotide sequence: TGTGCCAGCACCTACCCCACTAGCGGGGGGGGCTCCTACAATGAGCAGTTCTTC. Its translation: CASTYPTSGGGSYNEQFF.

The chain uses TRBV6-6 and TRBJ1-1; D remains unclear. The germline V gene has CDR1 MNHNY and CDR2 SVGAGI (reference sequence). The CDR3 covers 13 residues. V lost 10 bases and J lost 6, with 18 bases in between. The CDR3 bases are TGTGCCACACTTACAAGGGAGAGGTCTGAAGCTTTCTTT. Protein product: CATLTRERSEAFF.

This clone was observed a handful of times. The rearrangement links TRBV28 to TRBJ1-6; 9 positions agree with TRBD1. After removal of 4 bases from V and 5 bases from J, the junction contained 3 bases not matched to a gene. The CDR3 loop spans 15 amino acids. CDR1 is MDHEN, CDR2 SYDVKM, per germline. The CDR3 sequence is CASSSGQGHNSPLHF. CDR3 sequence (DNA): TGTGCCAGCAGTTCAGGACAGGGGCATAATTCACCCCTCCACTTT.

V gene TRBV5-8 combines with J gene TRBJ1-2; tentatively, D is TRBD1 (5 bases). CDR1 and CDR2 from the germline V gene are SGHTS and YDEGEE. Trimming left V 4 bases short and J 4 bases short, with 26 bases between. This CDR3 contains 18 residues. The CDR3 sequence is CASSPGGGRQARGYGYTF. The DNA of the CDR3 is TGTGCCAGCAGCCCTGGGGGGGGTCGTCAAGCGAGAGGCTATGGCTACACCTTC.

The sample holds one count of this clone. The chain has TRBV4-2 and TRBJ1-6, with 8 positions matching TRBD1. After removal of 0 bases from V and 6 bases from J, the junction contained 7 bases not matched to a gene. This CDR3 contains 17 residues. The germline CDR1 and CDR2 sequences are LGHNA and YNFKEQ. The CDR3 bases are TGTGCCAGCAGCCAAGAGACAGGGGCTCGTGGTAATTCACCCCTCCACTTT. This codes for CASSQETGARGNSPLHF.

The chain recombines TRBV5-1 with TRBJ2-1; 10 bases are a match to TRBD2. This CDR3 has 15 amino acids. Germline loops: CDR1 SGHRS, CDR2 YFSETQ. With V trimmed by 3 bases and J by 10 bases, 10 bases remained unmatched. The CDR3 reads CASSWALAGGGEQFF. The CDR3 DNA reads TGCGCCAGCAGCTGGGCGTTAGCGGGGGGTGGAGAGCAGTTCTTC.

The rearrangement joins TRBV11-3 to TRBJ1-1; 8 bases match TRBD1. There are 13 residues in the CDR3. Germline CDR1 reads SGHNT; CDR2 reads YENEEA. V trimming: 0 bases; J trimming: 11 bases; junction bases outside the gene matches: 5. CDR3 sequence (DNA): TGTGCCAGCAGCTTAGACAGGGGGCAGGGGGCTTTCTTT. Protein product: CASSLDRGQGAFF. The full variable domain, its missing parts supplied by reference TRBV11-3 and TRBJ1-1, is EAGVVQSPRYKIIEKKQPVAFWCNPISGHNTLYWYLQNLGQGPELLIRYENEEAVDDSQLPKDRFSAERLKGVDSTLKIQPAELGDSAVYLCASSLDRGQGAFFGQGTRLTVV.

The chain employs TRBV5-1 and TRBJ2-2, with no clear D. Trimming stripped 4 bases from V and 1 base from J, with 5 bases between. The CDR3 consists of 13 residues. Germline values: CDR1 SGHRS, CDR2 YFSETQ. The DNA of the CDR3 is TGCGCCAGCAGCCCAAAGAACACCGGGGAGCTGTTTTTT. Protein: CASSPKNTGELFF.

This clone appeared a single time. The chain links TRBV11-3 to TRBJ1-1; TRBD1 is a possible D gene (6 bases). Trimming cost V 6 bases and J 0 bases, with 11 bases left between them. This CDR3 region has 14 residues. Per germline, CDR1 SGHNT and CDR2 YENEEA. CDR3 sequence: CASSPGTLNTEAFF. The CDR3 DNA sequence: TGTGCCAGCAGTCCTGGGACATTGAACACTGAAGCTTTCTTT.

V and J are TRBV12-3 or TRBV12-4 and TRBJ1-2, with 7 bases that match TRBD1. The CDR3 spans 13 residues. J lost 7 bases, V lost 7 bases, and 9 bases had no gene match. The CDR3 reads CASTRGQGVGYTF. DNA of the CDR3: TGTGCCAGCACCCGCGGGCAGGGGGTTGGCTACACCTTC.

This clone was detected only once. The chain employs TRBV3-1 (or the pseudogene TRBV3-2) and TRBJ1-6; D gene unclear. The length of the CDR3 is 15 residues. CDR1 is LGHDT, CDR2 YNNKEL, per germline (reference sequence). Trimming took 1 base from V and 9 from J, leaving 13 bases between them. The CDR3 sequence is CASSQGWYNSSPLHF. As DNA, the CDR3 is TGTGCCAGCAGCCAAGGGTGGTATAATAGTTCACCCCTCCACTTT.